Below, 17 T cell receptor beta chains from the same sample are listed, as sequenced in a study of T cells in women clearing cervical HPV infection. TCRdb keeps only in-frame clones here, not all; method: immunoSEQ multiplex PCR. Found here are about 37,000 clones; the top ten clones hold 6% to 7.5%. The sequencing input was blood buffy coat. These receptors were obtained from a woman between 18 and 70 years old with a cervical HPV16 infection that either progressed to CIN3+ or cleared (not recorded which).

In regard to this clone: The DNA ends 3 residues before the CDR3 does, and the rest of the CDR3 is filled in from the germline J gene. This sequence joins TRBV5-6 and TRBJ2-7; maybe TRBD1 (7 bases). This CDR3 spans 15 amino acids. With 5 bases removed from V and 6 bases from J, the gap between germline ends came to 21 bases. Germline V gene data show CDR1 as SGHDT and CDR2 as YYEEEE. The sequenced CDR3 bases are TGTGCCAGCAGAGGGTGGGGGCAGGGGGGTTCCGAG. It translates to CASRGWGQGGSE. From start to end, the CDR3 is CASRGWGQGGSEQYF.

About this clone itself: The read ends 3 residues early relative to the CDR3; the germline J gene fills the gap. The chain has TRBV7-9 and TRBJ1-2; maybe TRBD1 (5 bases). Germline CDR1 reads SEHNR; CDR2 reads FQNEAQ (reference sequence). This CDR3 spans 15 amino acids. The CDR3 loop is CASSFLAGGMTDYTF. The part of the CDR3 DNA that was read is TGTGCCAGCAGCTTTCTAGCGGGGGGAATGACTGAC.

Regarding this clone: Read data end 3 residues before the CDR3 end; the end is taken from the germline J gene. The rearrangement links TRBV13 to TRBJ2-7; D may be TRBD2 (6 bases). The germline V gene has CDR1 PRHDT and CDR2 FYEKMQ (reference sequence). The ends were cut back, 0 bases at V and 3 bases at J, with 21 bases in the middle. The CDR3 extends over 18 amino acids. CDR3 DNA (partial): TGTGCCAGCAGCTTAGGCCGTGGCGGGGCCCCTACCTTCTACGAG. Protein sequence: CASSLGRGGAPTFYE. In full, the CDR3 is CASSLGRGGAPTFYEQYF.

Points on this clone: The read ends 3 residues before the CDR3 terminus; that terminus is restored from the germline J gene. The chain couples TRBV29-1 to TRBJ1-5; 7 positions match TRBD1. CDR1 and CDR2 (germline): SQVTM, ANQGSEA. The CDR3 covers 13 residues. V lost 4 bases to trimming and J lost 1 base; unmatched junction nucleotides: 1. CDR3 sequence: CSVATGSNQPQHF. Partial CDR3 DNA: TGCAGCGTTGCGACAGGGAGCAATCAGCCC.

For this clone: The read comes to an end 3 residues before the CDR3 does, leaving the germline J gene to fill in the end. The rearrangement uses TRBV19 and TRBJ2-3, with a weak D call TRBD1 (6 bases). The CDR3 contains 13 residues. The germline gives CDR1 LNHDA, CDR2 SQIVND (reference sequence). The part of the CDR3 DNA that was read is TGTGCCAGTAGTACTCGGACAGAAGAGACG. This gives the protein CASSTRTEET. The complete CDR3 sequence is CASSTRTEETQYF.

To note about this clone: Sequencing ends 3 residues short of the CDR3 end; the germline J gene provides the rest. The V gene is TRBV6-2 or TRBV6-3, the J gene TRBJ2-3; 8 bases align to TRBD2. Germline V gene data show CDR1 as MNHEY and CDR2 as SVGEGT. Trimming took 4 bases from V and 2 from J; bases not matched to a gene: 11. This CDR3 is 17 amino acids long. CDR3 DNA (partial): TGTGCCAGCAGTTTCTCCCCACTAGCGGAGGACACAGATACG. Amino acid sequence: CASSFSPLAEDTDT. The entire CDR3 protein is CASSFSPLAEDTDTQYF.

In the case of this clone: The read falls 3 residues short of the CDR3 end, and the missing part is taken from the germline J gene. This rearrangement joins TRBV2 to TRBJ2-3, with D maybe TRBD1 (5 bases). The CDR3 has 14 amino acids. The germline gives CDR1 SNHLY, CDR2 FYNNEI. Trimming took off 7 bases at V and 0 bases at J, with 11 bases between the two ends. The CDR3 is CASNRQPSTDTQYF. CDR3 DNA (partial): TGTGCCAGCAACCGACAGCCTAGCACAGATACG. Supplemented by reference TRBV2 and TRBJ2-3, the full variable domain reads EPEVTQTPSHQVTQMGQEVILRCVPISNHLYFYWYRQILGQKVEFLVSFYNNEISEKSEIFDDQFSVERPDGSNFTLKIRSTKLEDSAMYFCASNRQPSTDTQYFGPGTRLTVL.

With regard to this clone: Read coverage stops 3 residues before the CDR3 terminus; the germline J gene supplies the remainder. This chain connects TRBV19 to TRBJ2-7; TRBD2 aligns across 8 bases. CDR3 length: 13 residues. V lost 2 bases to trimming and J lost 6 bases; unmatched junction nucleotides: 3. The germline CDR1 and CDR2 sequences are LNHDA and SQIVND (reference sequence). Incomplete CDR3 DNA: TGTGCCAGTAGTATAAGCAGCGGGGGCGAG. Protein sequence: CASSISSGGE. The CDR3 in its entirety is CASSISSGGEQYF. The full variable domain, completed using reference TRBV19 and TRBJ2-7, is DGGITQSPKYLFRKEGQNVTLSCEQNLNHDAMYWYRQDPGQGLRLIYYSQIVNDFQKGDIAEGYSVSREKKESFPLTVTSAQKNPTAFYLCASSISSGGEQYFGPGTRLTVT.

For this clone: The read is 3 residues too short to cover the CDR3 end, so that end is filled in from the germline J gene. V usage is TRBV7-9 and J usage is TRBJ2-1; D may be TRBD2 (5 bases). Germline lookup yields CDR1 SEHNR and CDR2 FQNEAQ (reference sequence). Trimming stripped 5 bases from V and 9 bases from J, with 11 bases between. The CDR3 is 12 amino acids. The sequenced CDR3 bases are TGTGCCAGCAGCGACGGGGTGGCTGAG. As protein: CASSDGVAE. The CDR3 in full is CASSDGVAEQFF.

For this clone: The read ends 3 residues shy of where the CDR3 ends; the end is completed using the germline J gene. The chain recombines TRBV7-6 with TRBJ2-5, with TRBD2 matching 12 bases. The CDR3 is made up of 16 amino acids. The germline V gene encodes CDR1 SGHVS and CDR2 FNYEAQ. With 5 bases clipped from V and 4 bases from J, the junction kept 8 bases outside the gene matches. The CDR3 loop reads CASSRLAGAQGETQYF. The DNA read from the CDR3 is TGTGCCAGCAGCCGACTAGCGGGGGCCCAGGGAGAGACC.

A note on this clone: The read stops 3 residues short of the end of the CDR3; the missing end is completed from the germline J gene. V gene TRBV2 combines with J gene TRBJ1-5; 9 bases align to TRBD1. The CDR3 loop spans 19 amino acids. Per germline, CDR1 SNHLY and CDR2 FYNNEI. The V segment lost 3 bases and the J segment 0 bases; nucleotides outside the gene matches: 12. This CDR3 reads CASSDPTSGQGYSNQPQHF. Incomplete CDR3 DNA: TGTGCCAGCAGTGATCCCACTTCGGGACAGGGCTATAGCAATCAGCCC.

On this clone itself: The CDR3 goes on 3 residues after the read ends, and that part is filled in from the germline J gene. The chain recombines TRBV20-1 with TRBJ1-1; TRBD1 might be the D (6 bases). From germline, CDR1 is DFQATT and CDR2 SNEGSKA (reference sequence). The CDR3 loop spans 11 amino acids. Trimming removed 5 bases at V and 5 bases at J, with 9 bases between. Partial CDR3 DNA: TGCAGTGCTTCACAGGGAACTGAA. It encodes CSASQGTE. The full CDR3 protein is CSASQGTEAFF.

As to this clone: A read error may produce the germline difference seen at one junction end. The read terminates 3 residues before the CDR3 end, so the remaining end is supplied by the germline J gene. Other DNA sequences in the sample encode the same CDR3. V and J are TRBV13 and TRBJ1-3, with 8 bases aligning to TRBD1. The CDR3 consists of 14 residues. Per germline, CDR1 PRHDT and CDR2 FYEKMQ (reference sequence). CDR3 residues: CASSSDREGNTIYF. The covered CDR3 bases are TGTGCCAGCAGTTCGGACAGGGAGGGAAACACG.

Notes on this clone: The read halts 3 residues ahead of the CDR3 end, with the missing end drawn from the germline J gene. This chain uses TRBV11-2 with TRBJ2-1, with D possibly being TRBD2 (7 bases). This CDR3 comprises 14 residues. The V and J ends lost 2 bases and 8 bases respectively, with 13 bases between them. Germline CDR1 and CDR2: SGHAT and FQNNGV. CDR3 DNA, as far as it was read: TGTGCCAGCAGCTTACTAACGGGGGGCGATGAG. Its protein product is CASSLLTGGDE. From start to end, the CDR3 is CASSLLTGGDEQFF. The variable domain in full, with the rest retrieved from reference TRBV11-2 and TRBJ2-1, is EAGVAQSPRYKIIEKRQSVAFWCNPISGHATLYWYQQILGQGPKLLIQFQNNGVVDDSQLPKDRFSAERLKGVDSTLKIQPAKLEDSAVYLCASSLLTGGDEQFFGPGTRLTVL.

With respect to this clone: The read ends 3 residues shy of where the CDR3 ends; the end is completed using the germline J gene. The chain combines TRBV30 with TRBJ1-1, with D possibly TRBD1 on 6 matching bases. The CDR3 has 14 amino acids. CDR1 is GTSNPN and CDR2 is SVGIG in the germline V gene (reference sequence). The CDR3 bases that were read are TGTGCCTGGAGTTTGGGGGCGGGAATAGTCGGC. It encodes CAWSLGAGIVG. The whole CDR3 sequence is CAWSLGAGIVGAFF.

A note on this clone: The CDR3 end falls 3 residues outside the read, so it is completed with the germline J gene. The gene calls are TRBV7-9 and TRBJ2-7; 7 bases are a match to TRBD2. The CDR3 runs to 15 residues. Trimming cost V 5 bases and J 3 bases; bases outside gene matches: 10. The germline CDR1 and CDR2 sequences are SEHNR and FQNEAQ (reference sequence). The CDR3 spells CASSPSAAGVYEQYF. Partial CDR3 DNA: TGTGCCAGCAGCCCCTCGGCGGCGGGAGTCTACGAG.

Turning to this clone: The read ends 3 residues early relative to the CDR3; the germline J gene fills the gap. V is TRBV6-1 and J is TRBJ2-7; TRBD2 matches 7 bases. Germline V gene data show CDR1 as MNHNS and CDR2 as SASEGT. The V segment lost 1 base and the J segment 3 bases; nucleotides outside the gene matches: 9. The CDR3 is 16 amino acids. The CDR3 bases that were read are TGTGCCAGCAGTGAAGAGACAGATAGCGGGTACTACGAG. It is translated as CASSEETDSGYYE. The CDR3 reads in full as CASSEETDSGYYEQYF.